A single sample gave rise to the 18 T cell receptor beta chains below, sequenced in a study of blood T cell repertoires in COVID-19. The method was immunoSEQ multiplex PCR; TCRdb's version includes in-frame clones alone and lacks a portion of them. The sample includes some 78,000 clones, roughly 87% of them seen just once. The specimen was peripheral blood. Source of these receptors: an elderly woman with active or convalescent COVID-19.

This chain uses TRBV20-1 with TRBJ2-5, with unresolved D. Per germline, CDR1 DFQATT and CDR2 SNEGSKA (reference sequence). The CDR3 covers 13 residues. V was clipped by 3 bases and J by 1 base, with 9 bases between them. The chain's CDR3 is CSASRGTQETQYF. The DNA for the CDR3 is TGCAGTGCTAGTAGAGGCACCCAAGAGACCCAGTACTTC.

This chain links TRBV11-2 with TRBJ2-2, with TRBD2 as a possible D gene (5 bases). The CDR3 contains 14 residues. V was shortened by 1 base and J by 7 bases, with 10 bases between the two germline ends. The germline gives CDR1 SGHAT, CDR2 FQNNGV. The DNA for the CDR3 is TGTGCCAGCAGCTTAGGGTCCGGAGGCGGGGAGCTGTTTTTT. Translating gives CASSLGSGGGELFF.

In DNA, the CDR3 is TGCGCCAGCAGTGAGCGTACGGGACAGGGGCGTTCAGCTTTCTTT. Protein sequence: CASSERTGQGRSAFF. This chain connects TRBV10-2 to TRBJ1-1, with 10 positions matching TRBD1. J was trimmed by 10 bases and V by 2 bases; bases with no gene match: 10. Germline V lookup: CDR1 WSHSY, CDR2 SAAADI. The CDR3 is made up of 15 amino acids.

In the case of this clone: Other DNA sequences in this specimen translate into the identical CDR3. This chain's CDR3 is CASSLSGGSYEQYF. In DNA, the CDR3 is TGTGCCAGCAGTTTATCGGGGGGGTCCTACGAGCAGTACTTC. This chain joins TRBV28 and TRBJ2-7; 8 bases agree with TRBD2. Per the germline V gene, CDR1 is MDHEN and CDR2 is SYDVKM. CDR3 length equals 14 residues. With 1 base clipped from V and 1 base from J, the junction kept 0 bases outside the gene matches.

V and J are TRBV11-2 and TRBJ2-7; TRBD2 might be the D (6 bases). Germline V gene lookup returns CDR1 SGHAT and CDR2 FQNNGV. The germline V and J ends were trimmed by 0 bases and 2 bases, with 11 bases remaining between them. The CDR3 length is 15 residues. The CDR3 DNA sequence: TGTGCCAGCAGCTTAGAACAGGCGGGGCCCTACGAGCAGTACTTC. Translated, it gives CASSLEQAGPYEQYF.

This chain joins TRBV10-3 and TRBJ2-7; D might be TRBD2 (6 bases). The germline CDR1 and CDR2 sequences are ENHRY and SYGVKD. Between the trimmed V and J ends, which lost 6 bases and 0 bases, there was a span of 9 bases. The CDR3 length is 13 residues. CDR3 sequence: CAISPGGSYEQYF. As DNA, the CDR3 is TGTGCCATCAGCCCCGGGGGCTCCTACGAGCAGTACTTC.

The CDR3 DNA reads TGTGCCAGCAGCCTAGCGGGAGGGAGCACAGATACGCAGTATTTT. Translating it yields CASSLAGGSTDTQYF. This chain links TRBV5-4 with TRBJ2-3; TRBD2 matches 12 bases. Germline assignment: CDR1 SGHNT and CDR2 YYREEE (reference sequence). The J segment lost 0 bases and the V segment lost 4 bases, leaving 0 bases of the junction unmatched. The CDR3 totals 15 residues.

This clone appeared a few times. This chain uses TRBV27 with TRBJ2-6, with 10 positions matching TRBD1. The V segment lost 5 bases and the J segment 3 bases; nucleotides outside the gene matches: 7. This CDR3 is built from 17 residues. Germline assignment: CDR1 MNHEY and CDR2 SMNVEV (reference sequence). In nucleotides, the CDR3 is TGTGCCAGCAGTCTACGTGGGACAGGGGTTGGGGCCAACGTCCTGACTTTC. Translated, it gives CASSLRGTGVGANVLTF.

The V call is TRBV5-4, the J call TRBJ1-1; a possible D gene is TRBD1 (6 bases). Trimming took 2 bases from V and 0 from J, leaving 11 bases between them. This CDR3 is 15 amino acids long. From germline, CDR1 is SGHNT and CDR2 YYREEE (reference sequence). The CDR3 reads CASSFGGLMNTEAFF. CDR3 bases: TGTGCCAGCAGCTTCGGGGGGCTAATGAACACTGAAGCTTTCTTT. The whole variable domain, remainder taken from reference TRBV5-4 and TRBJ1-1, is ETGVTQSPTHLIKTRGQQVTLRCSSQSGHNTVSWYQQALGQGPQFIFQYYREEENGRGNFPPRFSGLQFPNYSSELNVNALELDDSALYLCASSFGGLMNTEAFFGQGTRLTVV.

V and J are TRBV6-2 or TRBV6-3 and TRBJ2-3; 9 bases align to TRBD2. Per the germline V gene, CDR1 is MNHEY and CDR2 is SVGEGT. The CDR3 length is 19 residues. The junction had 12 bases not matched to a gene; V was cut back by 0 bases and J by 2 bases. The CDR3 sequence: CASSYSRPGGRAFTDTQYF. The CDR3 region has the DNA TGTGCCAGCAGTTACTCGAGGCCAGGCGGGAGGGCTTTCACAGATACGCAGTATTTT.

This clone was seen repeatedly, ten times or more. The V call is TRBV7-6, the J call TRBJ2-3; no reliable D call. The germline V and J ends were trimmed by 4 bases and 0 bases, with 11 bases remaining between them. The CDR3 runs to 15 residues. CDR1 is SGHVS, CDR2 FNYEAQ, per germline. The CDR3 region is CASSSSLLSTDTQYF. The CDR3 nucleotides are TGTGCCAGCAGCTCCTCCTTACTTAGCACAGATACGCAGTATTTT.

This chain joins TRBV6-4 and TRBJ2-1, with TRBD2 matching over 8 bases. V shed 5 bases, J shed 0 bases, and the junction held 6 bases outside the gene matches. The germline V gene has CDR1 MRHNA and CDR2 SNTAGT. The CDR3 is made up of 16 amino acids. CDR3 nucleotide sequence: TGTGCCAGCAGTCGTAAGCGGGAGACCTCCTACAATGAGCAGTTCTTC. Its protein product is CASSRKRETSYNEQFF.

The chain has TRBV24-1 and TRBJ2-5; 9 bases line up with TRBD1. The CDR3 sequence is 15 residues long. Germline assignment: CDR1 KGHDR and CDR2 SFDVKD. V lost 3 bases, J lost 4 bases, and 5 bases stayed unmatched. CDR3 sequence (DNA): TGTGCCACCAGTGATCCCGGGACAGGGACAGAGACCCAGTACTTC. Encoded protein: CATSDPGTGTETQYF.

The V and J genes are TRBV7-2 and TRBJ1-1; possibly TRBD1 for D (5 bases). Deletions cut 5 bases from V and 2 bases from J, with 15 bases between. CDR3 size: 15 residues. Germline loops: CDR1 SGHTA, CDR2 FQGNSA. The CDR3 region is CASSAQPGLNTEAFF. In DNA form, the CDR3 reads TGTGCCAGCAGCGCCCAACCGGGACTAAACACTGAAGCTTTCTTT.

The V and J genes are TRBV4-2 and TRBJ2-3, with 11 bases matching TRBD2. Per the germline V gene, CDR1 is LGHNA and CDR2 is YNFKEQ. This CDR3 region has 16 residues. V shed 1 base, J shed 6 bases, and the junction held 6 bases outside the gene matches. The CDR3 reads CASSQGLAGGRDTQYF. CDR3 in DNA: TGTGCCAGCAGCCAAGGCCTAGCGGGGGGCCGTGATACGCAGTATTTT.

This chain links TRBV19 with TRBJ1-5, with unresolved D. The CDR3 is made up of 14 amino acids. The V gene's germline CDR1 is LNHDA and CDR2 SQIVND (reference sequence). V lost 5 bases to trimming and J lost 3 bases, with 11 bases between them. This chain's CDR3 is CASSRHGDNQPQHF. CDR3 in DNA: TGTGCCAGTAGTCGACACGGCGACAATCAGCCCCAGCATTTT.

The genes are TRBV18 and TRBJ2-2, with 12 bases fitting TRBD2. V gave up 1 base and J gave up 2 bases; unmatched junction bases: 5. Germline CDR1 is KGHSH and CDR2 is LQKENI. The CDR3 runs to 18 residues. CDR3 DNA: TGTGCCAGCTCACCACGCGGACTAGCGGGACCAAACACCGGGGAGCTGTTTTTT. This sequence encodes CASSPRGLAGPNTGELFF.

The chain has TRBV24-1 and TRBJ1-5; D may be TRBD1 (5 bases). V was pared by 2 bases and J by 3 bases, with 10 bases between. The CDR3 is made up of 15 amino acids. Germline CDR1 and CDR2: KGHDR and SFDVKD. CDR3 protein: CATSDSGYTNQPQHF. The CDR3 region has the DNA TGTGCCACCAGTGATTCAGGGTACACCAATCAGCCCCAGCATTTT.